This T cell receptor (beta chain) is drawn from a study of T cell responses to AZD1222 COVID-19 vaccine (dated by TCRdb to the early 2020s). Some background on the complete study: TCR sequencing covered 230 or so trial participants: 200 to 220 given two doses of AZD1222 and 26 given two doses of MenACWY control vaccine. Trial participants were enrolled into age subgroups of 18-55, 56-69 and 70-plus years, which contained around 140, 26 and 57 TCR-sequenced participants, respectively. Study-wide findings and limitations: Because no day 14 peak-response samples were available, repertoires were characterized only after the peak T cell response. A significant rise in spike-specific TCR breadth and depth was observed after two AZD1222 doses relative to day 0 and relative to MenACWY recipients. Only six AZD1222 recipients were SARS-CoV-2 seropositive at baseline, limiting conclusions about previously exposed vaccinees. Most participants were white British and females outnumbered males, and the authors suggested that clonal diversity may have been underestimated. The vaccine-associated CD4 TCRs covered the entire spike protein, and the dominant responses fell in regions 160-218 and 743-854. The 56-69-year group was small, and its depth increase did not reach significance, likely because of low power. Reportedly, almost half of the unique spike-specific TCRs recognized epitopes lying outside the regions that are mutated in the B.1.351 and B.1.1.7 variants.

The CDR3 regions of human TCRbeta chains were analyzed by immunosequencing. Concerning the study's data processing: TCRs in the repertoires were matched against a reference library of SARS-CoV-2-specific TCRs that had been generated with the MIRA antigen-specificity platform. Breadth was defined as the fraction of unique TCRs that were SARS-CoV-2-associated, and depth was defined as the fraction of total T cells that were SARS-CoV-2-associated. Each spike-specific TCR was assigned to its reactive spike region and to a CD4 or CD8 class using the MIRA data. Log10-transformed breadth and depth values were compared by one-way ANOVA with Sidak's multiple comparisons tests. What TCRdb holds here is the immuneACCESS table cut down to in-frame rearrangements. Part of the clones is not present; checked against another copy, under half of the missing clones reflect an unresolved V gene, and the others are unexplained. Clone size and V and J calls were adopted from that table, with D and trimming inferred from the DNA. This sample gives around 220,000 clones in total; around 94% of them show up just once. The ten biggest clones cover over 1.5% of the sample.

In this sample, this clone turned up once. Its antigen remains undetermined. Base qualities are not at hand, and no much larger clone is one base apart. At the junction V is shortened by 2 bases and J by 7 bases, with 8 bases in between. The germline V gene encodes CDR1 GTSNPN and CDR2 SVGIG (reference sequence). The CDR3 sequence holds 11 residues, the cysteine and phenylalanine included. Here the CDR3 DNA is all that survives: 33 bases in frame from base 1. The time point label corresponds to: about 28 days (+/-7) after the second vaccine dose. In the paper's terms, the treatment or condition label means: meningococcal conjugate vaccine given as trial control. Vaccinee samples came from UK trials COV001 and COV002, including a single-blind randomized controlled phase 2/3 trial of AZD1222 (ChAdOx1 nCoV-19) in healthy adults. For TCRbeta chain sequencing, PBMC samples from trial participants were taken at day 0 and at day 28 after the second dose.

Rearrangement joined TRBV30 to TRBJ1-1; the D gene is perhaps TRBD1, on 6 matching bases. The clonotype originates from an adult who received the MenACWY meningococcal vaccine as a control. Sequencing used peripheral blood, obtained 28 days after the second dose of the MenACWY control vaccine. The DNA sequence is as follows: TGTGCCTGGAGTACAGGGATTGAAGCTTTCTTT. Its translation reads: CAWSTGIEAFF.